This T cell receptor (beta chain) came from a study of post-analysis software for immune sequencing data. Study at large: Included courses were relapsing-remitting and secondary progressive multiple sclerosis; progressive-relapsing multiple sclerosis was also included.

The TCR beta cDNA libraries contained unique molecular identifiers. TCRdb processed the PCR reads anew with MiXCR; each CDR3 protein has one entry. The table records approximately 660,000 distinct CDR3 sequences, roughly three fifths of them present only once. Input material: blood. The sequence was collected from a girl under 10 years old with multiple sclerosis.

DNA of the CDR3: TGTGCCAGCACGGGGATTCACAATGAGCAGTTCTTC. Its translation: CASTGIHNEQFF. The rearrangement joins TRBV6-2 or TRBV6-3 to TRBJ2-1, with D perhaps TRBD2 (5 bases). V was trimmed by 7 bases and J by 5 bases, leaving 9 bases between them. Germline V lookup: CDR1 MNHEY, CDR2 SVGEGT. The CDR3 sequence is 12 residues long.